The 10 T cell receptor beta chains in this list originate from one sample, sequenced in a study of blood T cell repertoires in COVID-19. Sequencing used immunoSEQ multiplex PCR; TCRdb keeps in-frame clones, though not all of them. The profile shows some 130,000 clones, roughly three quarters of them singletons. The sample was PBMCs or T cells enriched from blood (not recorded which). The receptors derive from a woman aged 45-59 years who had recovered from COVID-19.

The chain is built from TRBV10-3 and TRBJ2-2, with D possibly being TRBD2 (6 bases). CDR1 and CDR2 from the germline V gene are ENHRY and SYGVKD. The V gene lost 8 bases and the J gene lost 1 base, with 14 bases spanning the gap. CDR3 length equals 15 residues. In DNA form, the CDR3 reads TGTGCCATCCAGACGGGACTCTTGAACACCGGGGAGCTGTTTTTT. It translates to CAIQTGLLNTGELFF.

V gene TRBV5-1 combines with J gene TRBJ1-4; no clear D. V shed 4 bases and J shed 8 bases, with 9 bases lying between them. CDR3 length equals 12 residues. Germline lookup yields CDR1 SGHRS and CDR2 YFSETQ. Written as DNA, the CDR3 is TGCGCCAGCAGCATCGGTTCAGAAAAACTGTTTTTT. This gives the protein CASSIGSEKLFF.

The chain links TRBV6-5 to TRBJ1-2; TRBD1 matches 11 bases. Germline CDR1 reads MNHEY; CDR2 reads SVGAGI. The CDR3 has 14 amino acids. J lost 4 bases, V lost 6 bases, and 4 bases had no gene match. DNA of the CDR3: TGTGCCAGCAGCCGGACAGGGGGCAGCTATGGCTACACCTTC. Translated, it gives CASSRTGGSYGYTF.

The genes are TRBV18 and TRBJ1-4; the D is unclear. The CDR3 length is 15 residues. Germline V gene data show CDR1 as KGHSH and CDR2 as LQKENI. Trimming cost V 3 bases and J 8 bases, with 16 bases left between them. CDR3 coding DNA: TGTGCCAGCTCACCCCAGACCCTCGAGGCGGAAAAACTGTTTTTT. Translating gives CASSPQTLEAEKLFF.

This chain links TRBV5-1 with TRBJ2-3; the D is unclear. Deletions cut 2 bases from V and 2 bases from J, with 24 bases between. From germline, CDR1 is SGHRS and CDR2 YFSETQ. The CDR3 is 19 residues long. The CDR3 spells CASSFLARGTTRTTDTQYF. In DNA, the CDR3 is TGCGCCAGCAGCTTTTTAGCACGAGGAACCACCAGAACCACAGATACGCAGTATTTT.

This chain joins TRBV5-1 and TRBJ2-1; 7 nucleotides agree with TRBD1. Germline CDR1 reads SGHRS; CDR2 reads YFSETQ. This CDR3 has 15 amino acids. J was trimmed by 4 bases and V by 3 bases; bases with no gene match: 7. The CDR3 spells CASSSRGQGYNEQFF. CDR3 DNA: TGCGCCAGCAGCTCTAGGGGGCAAGGTTACAATGAGCAGTTCTTC.

This clone showed up just once. An end of the junction does not agree with germline; a read error may underlie this. The chain employs TRBV2 and TRBJ1-6, with D perhaps TRBD1 (5 bases). Per germline, CDR1 SNHLY and CDR2 FYNNEI. The CDR3 consists of 13 residues. CDR3 in amino acids: CASSEDSNSPLHF. The CDR3 DNA follows: TGTGCCAGCAGCGAAGACAGTAATTCACCCCTCCACTTT. Together with reference TRBV2 and TRBJ1-6, the CDR3 gives the full variable domain: EPEVTQTPSHQVTQMGQEVILRCVPISNHLYFYWYRQILGQKVEFLVSFYNNEISEKSEIFDDQFSVERPDGSNFTLKIRSTKLEDSAMYFCASSEDSNSPLHFGNGTRLTVT.

J is TRBJ2-7 and V is TRBV5-8; 8 bases are shared with TRBD1. Germline-derived CDR1 and CDR2 are SGHTS and YDEGEE. The ends lost 7 bases at V and 3 bases at J; junction bases unmatched: 12. The CDR3 sequence is 15 residues long. CDR3 in DNA: TGTGCCAGCCAAACAGGGGGAAAGGTTTACTACGAGCAGTACGTC. Protein: CASQTGGKVYYEQYV.

Only one count was recorded for this clone. The CDR3 nucleotides are TGTGCCAGCAGCGTGGTAGTTTCCTACAATGAGCAGTTCTTC. Protein sequence: CASSVVVSYNEQFF. The V call is TRBV7-2, the J call TRBJ2-1, with D unresolved. Germline assignment: CDR1 SGHTA and CDR2 FQGNSA. CDR3 length equals 14 residues. With 5 bases removed from V and 1 base from J, the gap between germline ends came to 9 bases.

The chain recombines TRBV6-5 with TRBJ1-2, with 7 nucleotides matching TRBD1. V was pared by 6 bases and J by 4 bases, with 5 bases of the junction left unmatched. This CDR3 is 13 amino acids long. The V gene's germline CDR1 is MNHEY and CDR2 SVGAGI. The CDR3 nucleotides read TGTGCCAGCAGCCCACAGGGGAGCTATGGCTACACCTTC. Its protein product is CASSPQGSYGYTF.